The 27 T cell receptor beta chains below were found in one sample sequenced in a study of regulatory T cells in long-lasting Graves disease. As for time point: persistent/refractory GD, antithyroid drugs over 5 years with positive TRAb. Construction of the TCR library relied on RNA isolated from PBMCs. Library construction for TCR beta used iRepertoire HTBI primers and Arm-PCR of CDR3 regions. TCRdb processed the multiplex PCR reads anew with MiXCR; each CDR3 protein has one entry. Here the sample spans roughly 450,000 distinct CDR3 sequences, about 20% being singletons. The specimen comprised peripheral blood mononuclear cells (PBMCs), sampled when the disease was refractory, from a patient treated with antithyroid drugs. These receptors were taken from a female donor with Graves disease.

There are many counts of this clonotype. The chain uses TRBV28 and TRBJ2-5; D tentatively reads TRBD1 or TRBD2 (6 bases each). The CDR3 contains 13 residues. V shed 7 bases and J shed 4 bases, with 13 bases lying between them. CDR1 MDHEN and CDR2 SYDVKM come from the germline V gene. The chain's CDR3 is CASNIQGGETQYF. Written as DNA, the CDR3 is TGTGCCAGCAACATACAGGGAGGAGAGACCCAGTACTTC.

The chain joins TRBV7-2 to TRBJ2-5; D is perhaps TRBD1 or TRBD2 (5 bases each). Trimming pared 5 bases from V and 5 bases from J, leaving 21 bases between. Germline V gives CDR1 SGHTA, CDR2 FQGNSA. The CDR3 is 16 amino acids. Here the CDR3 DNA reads TGTGCCAGCAGCGCCTCCGGGACCGAGGCATGGGAGACCCAGTACTTC. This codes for CASSASGTEAWETQYF.

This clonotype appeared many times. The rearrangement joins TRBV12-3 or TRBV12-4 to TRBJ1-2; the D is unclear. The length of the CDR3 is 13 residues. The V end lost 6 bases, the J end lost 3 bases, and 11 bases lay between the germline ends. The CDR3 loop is CASSPMEDYGYTF. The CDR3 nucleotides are TGTGCCAGCAGCCCCATGGAGGACTATGGCTACACCTTC.

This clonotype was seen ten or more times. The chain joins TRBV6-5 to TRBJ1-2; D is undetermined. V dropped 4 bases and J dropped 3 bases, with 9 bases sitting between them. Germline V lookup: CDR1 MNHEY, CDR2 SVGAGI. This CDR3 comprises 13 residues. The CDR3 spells CASSSTRDYGYTF. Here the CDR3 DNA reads TGTGCCAGCAGTTCTACTCGGGACTATGGCTACACCTTC.

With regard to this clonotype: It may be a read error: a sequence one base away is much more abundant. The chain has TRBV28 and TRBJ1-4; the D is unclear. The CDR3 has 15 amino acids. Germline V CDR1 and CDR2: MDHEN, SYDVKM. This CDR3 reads CANSLKGSSYEKLFF. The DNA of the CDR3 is TGTGCCAACAGTTTAAAGGGCAGTTCGTATGAAAAACTGTTTTTT.

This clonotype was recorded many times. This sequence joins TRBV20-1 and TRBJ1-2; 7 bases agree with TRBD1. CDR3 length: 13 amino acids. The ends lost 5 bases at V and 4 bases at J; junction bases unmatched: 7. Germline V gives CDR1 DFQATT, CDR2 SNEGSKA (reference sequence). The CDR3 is CSAVEGAGYGYTF. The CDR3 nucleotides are TGCAGTGCTGTTGAGGGGGCGGGCTATGGCTACACCTTC.

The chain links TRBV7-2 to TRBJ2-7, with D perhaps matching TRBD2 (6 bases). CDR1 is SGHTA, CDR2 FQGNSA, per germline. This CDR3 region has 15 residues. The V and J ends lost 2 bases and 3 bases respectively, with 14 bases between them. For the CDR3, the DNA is TGTGCCAGCAGCTTACTAGCGCGCGAGTACTACGAGCAGTACTTC. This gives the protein CASSLLAREYYEQYF.

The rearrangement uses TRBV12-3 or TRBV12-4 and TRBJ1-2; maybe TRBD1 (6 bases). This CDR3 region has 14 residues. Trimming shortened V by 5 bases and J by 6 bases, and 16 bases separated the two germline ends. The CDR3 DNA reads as TGTGCCAGCAGTCCCAGGACAGCTTTGCATGGCTACACCTTC. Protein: CASSPRTALHGYTF.

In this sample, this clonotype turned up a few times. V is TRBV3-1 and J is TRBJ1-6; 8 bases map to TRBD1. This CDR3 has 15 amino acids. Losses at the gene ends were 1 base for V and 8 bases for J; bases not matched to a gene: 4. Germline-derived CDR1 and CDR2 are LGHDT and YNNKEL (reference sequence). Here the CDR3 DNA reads TGTGCCAGCAGCCAAGGGACAGGGAACCATTCACCCCTCCACTTT. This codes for CASSQGTGNHSPLHF.

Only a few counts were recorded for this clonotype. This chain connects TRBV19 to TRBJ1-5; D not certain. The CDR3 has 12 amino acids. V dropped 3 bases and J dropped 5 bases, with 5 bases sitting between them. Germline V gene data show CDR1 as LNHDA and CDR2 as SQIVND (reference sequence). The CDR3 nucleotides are TGTGCCAGTAGTATGCTGGATCAGCCCCAGCATTTT. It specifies CASSMLDQPQHF.

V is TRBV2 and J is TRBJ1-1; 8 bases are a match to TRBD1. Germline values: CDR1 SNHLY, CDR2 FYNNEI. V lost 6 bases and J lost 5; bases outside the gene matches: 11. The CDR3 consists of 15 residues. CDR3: CASRWTGIFWTEAFF. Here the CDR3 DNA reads TGTGCCAGCAGGTGGACAGGGATCTTTTGGACTGAAGCTTTCTTT. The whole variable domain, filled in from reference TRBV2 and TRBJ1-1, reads EPEVTQTPSHQVTQMGQEVILRCVPISNHLYFYWYRQILGQKVEFLVSFYNNEISEKSEIFDDQFSVERPDGSNFTLKIRSTKLEDSAMYFCASRWTGIFWTEAFFGQGTRLTVV.

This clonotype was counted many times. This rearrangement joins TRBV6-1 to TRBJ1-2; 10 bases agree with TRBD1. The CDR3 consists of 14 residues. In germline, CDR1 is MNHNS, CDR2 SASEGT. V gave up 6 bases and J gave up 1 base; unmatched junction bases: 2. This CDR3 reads CASRTGGLNYGYTF. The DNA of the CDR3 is TGTGCCAGCAGGACAGGGGGCCTTAACTATGGCTACACCTTC.

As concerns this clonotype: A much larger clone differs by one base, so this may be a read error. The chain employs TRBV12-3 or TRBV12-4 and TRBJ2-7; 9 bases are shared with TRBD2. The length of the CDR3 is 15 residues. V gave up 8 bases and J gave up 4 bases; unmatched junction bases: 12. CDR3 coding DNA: TGTGCCAGCGGTCAAAGTAGCGGGAGAGGGTACGAGCAGTACTTC. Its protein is CASGQSSGRGYEQYF.

For the CDR3, the DNA is TGCGCCAGCAGCTTAACAGGGAGTGGAATTCGCACCGGGGAGCTGTTTTTT. Translated: CASSLTGSGIRTGELFF. V is TRBV5-1 and J is TRBJ2-2; D might be TRBD1 (6 bases). Trimming pared 2 bases from V and 4 bases from J, leaving 18 bases between. This CDR3 contains 17 residues. Germline V CDR1 and CDR2: SGHRS, YFSETQ.

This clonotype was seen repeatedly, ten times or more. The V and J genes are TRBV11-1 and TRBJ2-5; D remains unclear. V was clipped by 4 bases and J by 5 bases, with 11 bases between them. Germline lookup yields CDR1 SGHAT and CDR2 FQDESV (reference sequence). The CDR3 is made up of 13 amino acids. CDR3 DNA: TGTGCCAGCAGCTCATCTCTGGAGGAGACCCAGTACTTC. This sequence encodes CASSSSLEETQYF.

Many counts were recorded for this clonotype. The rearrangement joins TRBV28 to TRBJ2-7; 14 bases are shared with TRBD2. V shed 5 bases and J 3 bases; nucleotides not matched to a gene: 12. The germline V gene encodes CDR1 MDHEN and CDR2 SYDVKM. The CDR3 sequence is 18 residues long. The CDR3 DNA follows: TGTGCCAGCAGTGGGTACTTCGGACTAGCGGGAGGCCTCTACGAGCAGTACTTC. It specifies CASSGYFGLAGGLYEQYF.

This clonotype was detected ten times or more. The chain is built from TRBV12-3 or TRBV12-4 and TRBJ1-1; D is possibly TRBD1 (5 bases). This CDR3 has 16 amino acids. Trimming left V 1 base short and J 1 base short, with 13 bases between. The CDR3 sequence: CASSLVQGAGNTEAFF. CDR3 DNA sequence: TGTGCCAGCAGTTTAGTGCAGGGAGCGGGGAACACTGAAGCTTTCTTT.

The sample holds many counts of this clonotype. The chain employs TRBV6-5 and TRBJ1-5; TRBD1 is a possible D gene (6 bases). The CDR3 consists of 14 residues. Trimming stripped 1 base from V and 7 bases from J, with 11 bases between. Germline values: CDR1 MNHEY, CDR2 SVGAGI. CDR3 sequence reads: CASSYWPGGQPQHF. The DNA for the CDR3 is TGTGCCAGCAGTTACTGGCCGGGGGGCCAGCCCCAGCATTTT.

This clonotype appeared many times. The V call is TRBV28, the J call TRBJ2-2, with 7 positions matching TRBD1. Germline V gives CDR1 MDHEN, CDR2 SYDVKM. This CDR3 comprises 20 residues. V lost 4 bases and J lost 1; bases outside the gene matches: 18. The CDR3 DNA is TGTGCCAGCAGTTCCGTCTTATGGGCTACAGGGGAACAGAACACCGGGGAGCTGTTTTTT. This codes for CASSSVLWATGEQNTGELFF.

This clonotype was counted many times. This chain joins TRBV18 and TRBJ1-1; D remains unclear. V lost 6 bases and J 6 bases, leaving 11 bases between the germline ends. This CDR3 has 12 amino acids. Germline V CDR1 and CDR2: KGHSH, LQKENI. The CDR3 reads CASSKGGAEAFF. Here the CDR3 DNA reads TGTGCCAGCTCGAAAGGCGGGGCTGAAGCTTTCTTT. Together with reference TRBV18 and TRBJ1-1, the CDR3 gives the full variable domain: NAGVMQNPRHLVRRRGQEARLRCSPMKGHSHVYWYRQLPEEGLKFMVYLQKENIIDESGMPKERFSAEFPKEGPSILRIQQVVRGDSAAYFCASSKGGAEAFFGQGTRLTVV.

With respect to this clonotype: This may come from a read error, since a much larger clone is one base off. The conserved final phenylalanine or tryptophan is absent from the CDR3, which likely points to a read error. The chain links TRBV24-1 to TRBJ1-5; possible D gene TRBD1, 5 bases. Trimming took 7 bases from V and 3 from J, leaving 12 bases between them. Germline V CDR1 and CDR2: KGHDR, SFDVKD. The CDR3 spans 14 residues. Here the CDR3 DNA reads TGTGCCACCAGCTTGGGGGGTCCCAATCAGCCCCAGCATCTT. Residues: CATSLGGPNQPQHL.

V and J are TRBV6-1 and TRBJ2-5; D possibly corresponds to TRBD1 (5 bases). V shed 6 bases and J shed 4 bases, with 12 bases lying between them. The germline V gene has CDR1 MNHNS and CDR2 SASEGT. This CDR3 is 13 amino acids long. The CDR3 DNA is TGTGCCAGCAGGTTGGACAAGTTAGAGACCCAGTACTTC. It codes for CASRLDKLETQYF.

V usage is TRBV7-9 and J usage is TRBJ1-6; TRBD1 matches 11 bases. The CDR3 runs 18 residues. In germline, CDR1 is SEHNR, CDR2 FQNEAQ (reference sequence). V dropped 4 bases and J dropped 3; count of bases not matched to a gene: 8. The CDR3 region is CASSSEGQGDLYNSPLHF. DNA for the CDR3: TGTGCCAGCAGCTCAGAGGGACAGGGGGATCTCTATAATTCACCCCTCCACTTT.

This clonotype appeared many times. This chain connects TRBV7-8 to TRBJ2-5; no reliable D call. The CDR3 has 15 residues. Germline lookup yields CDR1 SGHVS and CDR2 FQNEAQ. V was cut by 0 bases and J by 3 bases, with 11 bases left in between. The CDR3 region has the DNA TGTGCCAGCAGCTTAGCGAACTGGGATAAAGAGACCCAGTACTTC. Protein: CASSLANWDKETQYF.

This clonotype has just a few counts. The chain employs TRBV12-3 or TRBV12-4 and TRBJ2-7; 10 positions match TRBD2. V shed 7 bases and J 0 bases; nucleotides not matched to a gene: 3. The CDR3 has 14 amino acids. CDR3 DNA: TGTGCCAGCAACCTAGCGGGGGCCTCCTACGAGCAGTACTTC. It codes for CASNLAGASYEQYF.

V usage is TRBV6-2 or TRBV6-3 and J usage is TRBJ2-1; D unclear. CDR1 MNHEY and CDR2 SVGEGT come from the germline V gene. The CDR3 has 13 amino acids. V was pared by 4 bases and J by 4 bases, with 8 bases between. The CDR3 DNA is TGTGCCAGCAGTTCGAACGGTTACAATGAGCAGTTCTTC. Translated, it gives CASSSNGYNEQFF.

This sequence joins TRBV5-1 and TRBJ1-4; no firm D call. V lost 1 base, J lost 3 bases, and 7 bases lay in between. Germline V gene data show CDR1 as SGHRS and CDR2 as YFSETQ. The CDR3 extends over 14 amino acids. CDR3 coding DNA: TGCGCCAGCAGCTTGACCCCAGCTAATGAAAAACTGTTTTTT. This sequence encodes CASSLTPANEKLFF.